Detailed here is one T cell receptor (beta chain). Its antigen is not yet known. Base qualities are not recorded, but no much larger clone differs from it by a single base. The data originate from a study of cytomegalovirus exposure and HLA in healthy donors (dated by TCRdb to the late 2010s). Broadly, across the study: An earlier analysis of about 530 of the donors reported 276 Gb of sequence data and approximately 120 million unique TCR beta sequences obtained from about 180 million T cells. Roughly 5 DR-DQ haplotypes were handled as single units for association and clustering because linkage in the cohort was strong. An early release covering about 600 HLA-typed donors comprised roughly 300 gigabases of sequencing data and roughly 85 million unique TCR sequences. High-throughput TCR immunosequencing, statistical association of individual TCRs with disease status, and machine learning were combined to predict cytomegalovirus infection status. Both class I and class II loci were covered by HLA typing, at four-digit resolution. The study aimed to test whether signatures of past pathogen exposure could be identified by cataloging public T cell receptors. The number of typed donors differed by locus: about 629-630 for A, B, C, DRB1 and DQB1; 522 for DQA1; fewer than 610 for DPA1; and roughly 470 for DPB1. To decide whether each TCR beta V gene segment behaved as functional or pseudogenic, an earlier analysis of some 600 of the donors relied on high-throughput TCR beta sequencing. A later analysis re-analyzed previously published TCR beta repertoires from 650 to 800 donors and added high-resolution HLA genotyping to study TCR occurrence patterns. The later analysis used no new phenotypic data to find candidate immune exposures, relying instead on TCR beta sequences and their occurrence across donors. Along with the approximately 700-subject first cohort, a separate validation cohort of more than 90 different subjects was used. In a later genetic analysis, genome-wide SNP genotypes for about three fifths of the 666 donors were used, and that subset was treated as a discovery cohort. Of the 398 genotyped donors, approximately 80% fell in the genetic ancestry cluster associated with self-reported Caucasian donors. Donor age, sex, ethnicity and CMV serostatus were collected together with the repertoire data. Among around 400 genotyped donors of the cohort, an average of roughly 230,000 unique TCR beta nucleotide sequences was sequenced per donor, of which about 19% were non-productive. Every repertoire in the discovery cohort had been generated on one and the same sequencing platform. The study profiled the T cell repertoires of about 720 subjects by immunosequencing and related them to cytomegalovirus serostatus. Overall study results and their limits: Only TCR beta chains were sequenced in this cohort, and the absence of alpha or paired-chain data limited detectable features. Specific HLA alleles were associated with 15,000 to 20,000 TCR beta sequences at a false discovery rate of 0.05 in a later analysis. A further reported finding was that TCR beta sequences accurately predicted the HLA-A and HLA-B alleles for most subjects in the first cohort. The classifier was reported to diagnose cytomegalovirus status with high specificity and sensitivity in both the original and validation cohorts. The earlier analysis of nearly 600 of the donors excluded approximately 17 rarely observed V segments, including chromosome 9 orphons, because counts were too low. Compared with equally common non-associated chains, HLA-associated TCR beta chains in a later analysis were more clonally expanded and had lower generation probabilities. According to a later analysis, parvovirus B19, influenza, CMV and Epstein-Barr virus appeared linked to several top co-occurrence clusters. A few of the identified cytomegalovirus-associated TCR beta chains were confirmed in vitro to be specific for cytomegalovirus antigens. The only immune exposure information available for the cohort was CMV serostatus. Roughly uniform sequencing depth across donors was assumed in presence/absence analyses, although this assumption may not hold. Compared with the roughly 720-donor mean, donors in an Asian-associated ancestry cluster had fewer N-insertions in productive TCRs, according to a later genetic analysis. A cluster of highly shared sequence variants was judged likely to represent a technical artifact of the sequencing pipeline. The authors suggested that the approach could potentially be generalized to other disease states and immunological phenotypes. Correlated functional status among segregating V segments might be attributable to linkage disequilibrium, but an unknown experimental factor could not be ruled out. In a later analysis, most CMV-associated TCR beta chains were found to appear HLA-restricted, with HLA associations seemingly driven largely by CMV exposure. A later genetic analysis associated a missense DCLRE1C variant with V-gene and J-gene trimming of TCR beta chains, and an independent cohort replicated the association. When HLA alleles, especially DR and DQ, strongly co-occurred, TCR associations were difficult to assign to individual alleles. A total of about 180 TCR beta chains were listed by the study as associated with cytomegalovirus. In an earlier analysis of more than 450 of the donors, most TCR beta V segments were observed in productive rearrangements about 90% or about 30% of the time, broadly matching IMGT annotations. The 87-base-pair reads could not distinguish some IMGT-functional V segments, including TRBV6-2 and TRBV6-3, so those segments were excluded. In a later analysis, the rate of TCR association differed among HLA loci, with DRB1 alleles having the most associated TCRs and HLA-C alleles having the fewest. HLA typing was unavailable for some donors at each locus, so association tests used only the typed subset. While some public TCRs were present in many individuals, most TCR sequences turned up only very rarely across donors.

At the junction V is shortened by 2 bases and J by 4 bases, with 13 bases in between. Including the terminal cysteine and phenylalanine, the CDR3 comprises 15 residues. The sequence is cut down to CDR3 DNA, 45 bases in frame from base 1. For CDR1 and CDR2, the germline V gene lists MNHEY and SVGAGI. To prepare the library, the immunoSEQ multiplex PCR assay was applied. For the multiplex PCR, a mixture combining 60 forward primers for TCR Vbeta segments and 13 reverse primers for TCR Jbeta segments was used. Amplification of the CDR3 region of rearranged TCR beta genes was performed with a multiplex PCR assay on genomic DNA. On the Illumina HiSeq System, the amplified TCR beta libraries were sequenced as 87-base-pair reads. In the original analysis: A later analysis counted about 82 million unique TCR beta chains across the 690 or so repertoires, and some 11 million of these chains were shared by at least two donors. A nearest-neighbor algorithm error-corrected the raw reads and collapsed the reads into unique sequences, merging closely related sequences to remove PCR and sequencing errors. Alignment of CDR3 sequences to IMGT reference sequences was used to assign V, D and J gene segments. For a sequence to be retained, a match of at least six nucleotides to both a V gene segment and a J gene segment was required. A rearrangement was called productive if the CDR3 had no stop codons and remained in frame with V and J, and every other rearrangement was called non-productive. CDR3 was defined according to IMGT convention as the region running from the second conserved V-encoded cysteine to the conserved J-encoded phenylalanine. In an earlier analysis of around 570 of the donors, sequences lacking an unambiguous match to a single V gene segment were excluded. In an earlier analysis of several hundred of the donors, V segments were called functional above 56.7% productive rearrangements and were called segregating when the between-donor standard deviation exceeded 5%. A statistical classification framework was built to diagnose cytomegalovirus status from the catalog of TCR beta chain sequences. V and J gene assignment, in a later analysis, came from comparing TCR nucleotide sequences with IMGT/GENE-DB human TR gene sequences. A later analysis assigned CDR3 sequences and most-parsimonious VDJ recombination scenarios with the TCRdist pipeline. In a later analysis, each TCR beta chain was defined by its CDR3 amino acid sequence together with its V-gene family, and reads without a unique V-gene family were excluded. To address suspected cross-contamination and a sequencing artifact, a later analysis removed roughly 640 highly shared, low-generation-probability nucleotide sequences. For each public chain, a later analysis derived a clonal expansion index from normalized ranks of inferred template counts within each repertoire. In a later analysis, generation probabilities were computed with a VDJ recombination model fitted to out-of-frame rearrangements, and the resulting probabilities were checked against IGoR. In a later analysis, TCR-TCR, TCR-HLA and TCR-CMV co-occurrence was scored with hypergeometric tests, and a repertoire-size bias correction was applied to TCR pairs. A later analysis estimated false discovery rates by permuting HLA or CMV assignments 20 times. In a later analysis, co-occurring TCRs were grouped with DBSCAN, and TCRdist sequence similarity was added when clustering was performed within HLA-allele-positive subsets. Repertoires with fewer than 30,000 or more than 120,000 public chains were left out of co-occurrence clustering, as were a handful of repertoires with anomalous nucleotide sharing. In TCRdb, the immuneACCESS table is reduced to in-frame sequences with V and J assigned. These tables do not hold every clone; where another copy was compared, an unresolved V gene accounts for under half, and the others remain unexplained. Clonal size and the V and J genes are those of that table, whereas D and trimming came from the DNA. Within this sample are 20,000 to 25,000 clones, with 75% to 80% of them counted one time only. Together, the top ten hold 4% to 5% of the sample.

The cohort comprised hundreds of healthy bone marrow donors. At the time of sampling, all cohort members were nominally healthy, though unrecorded immune exposures were likely present. The donor was CMV seronegative and was included in the group of a few hundred seronegative cohort members. A peripheral blood sample was provided by each donor, and peripheral blood mononuclear cells were used for TCR beta sequencing. Genomic DNA was extracted from the blood cell samples with the Qiagen DNeasy Blood Extraction Kit. The source of this sequence is a male donor in good health and CMV-seronegative. This receptor chain uses TRBV6-5 and TRBJ2-3; the D gene is perhaps TRBD2, on 7 matching bases. Sequencing was performed on PBMCs. The sequence in DNA is TGTGCCAGCAGTTACGGGAGGGGGGGCGCAGATACGCAGTATTTT. Its protein product is CASSYGRGGADTQYF.